This entry is about one T cell receptor (beta chain). The antigen remains undetermined. These data originate in a study of tumor-infiltrating lymphocytes in primary liver carcinoma. This CDR3 spans 13 amino acids. V lost 4 bases, J lost 4 bases, and 11 bases lay in between. Whole-study findings and limits: The overlap of tumor-adjacent and tumor-blood pairs was smaller than that of tumor region pairs.

Total RNA (roughly 530 ng) served as template for TCR beta cDNA synthesis primed by a constant-region primer. Three-round nested multiplex PCR performed with slightly modified ARM-PCR produced the TCR beta libraries. Rounds one and two of PCR, each of about 10 cycles, were primed with TRBV1-TRBV30 forward primers and a C-beta reverse primer. TCRdb ran MiXCR on the multiplex PCR reads and lists one entry per CDR3 protein. This sample has 25,000 to 30,000 distinct CDR3 sequences, with around 79% found just once. For each extraction, RNA and DNA were obtained together from approximately 20-30 mg of unsorted bulk tissue. Surgery removed the patients' primary liver carcinoma. Tumor samples each held over 80% viable tumor cells.

This sequence originates from a middle-aged man with primary liver carcinoma and hepatitis B virus infection. The chain combines TRBV5-3 with TRBJ1-1; D not certain. TRBV5-3 is noted as an ORF with a role that remains uncertain. The sample taken for sequencing was liver tumor tissue from sampling region 3. Described subset: tumor region T3, left-lateral pole. CDR3 DNA: TGTGCCAGAAGCACCGACGGGTTCACTGAAGCTTTCTTT. This gives the protein CARSTDGFTEAFF.